This TCR beta chain was found in a study of blood T cell repertoires in COVID-19. Study background: The study drew acute and convalescent COVID-19 samples from the United States, Italy and Spain. Nucleic acid was either cDNA or gDNA, and it came from T cells, B-cell-depleted T cells, or PBMCs.

Original analysis: Amplification of reference gene primers provided the estimated nucleated cell counts. Sequencing was performed with immunoSEQ multiplex PCR; in TCRdb, only in-frame clones are kept and a portion is missing. The V and J calls and clone size are taken from that table; D and trimming were inferred from the DNA. This table has 370,000 or so clones, roughly four fifths appearing once. Germline CDR1 reads LNHDA; CDR2 reads SQIVND (reference sequence). Trimming pared 6 bases from V and 4 bases from J, leaving 6 bases between. The CDR3 runs 11 residues. The receptor was derived from a human donor with acute or convalescent COVID-19. The donor label of this sample is uncertain. Material for sequencing was peripheral blood. The chain is built from TRBV19 and TRBJ1-2, with unresolved D. CDR3 protein: CASSSFYGYTF. The CDR3 region has the DNA TGTGCCAGTAGCTCCTTCTATGGCTACACCTTC.